The 21 T cell receptor beta chains below were found in one sample sequenced in a study of beta chain features in type 1 diabetes. General study findings and limits: Shortening of TCRB CDR3s, moderate but significant, appeared in all four CD4+ subsets of Type 1 diabetes patients.

No cognate antigen is known for these TCRs. As every portion of the isolated RNA was reverse transcribed, the sequencing read expressed TCRB transcripts. The table came from immunoSEQ multiplex PCR; TCRdb's copy has only in-frame clones and leaves some out. This table holds 250,000 or so clones, roughly 20% found once. The sequenced material came from naive CD4+ T cells from blood. These receptors were obtained from a woman aged 40 to 50 with type 1 diabetes.

V is TRBV7-3 and J is TRBJ2-7; 10 nucleotides line up with TRBD1. CDR3 length: 15 amino acids. CDR1 and CDR2 (germline): SGHTA, FQGTGA. V trimming: 2 bases; J trimming: 1 base; junction bases outside the gene matches: 2. The CDR3 reads CASSLGTGVSYEQYF. CDR3 DNA sequence: TGTGCCAGCAGCTTAGGGACAGGGGTGTCCTACGAGCAGTACTTC.

CDR3 residues: CASSVSGTSGSDEQFF. CDR3 coding DNA: TGTGCCAGCAGCGTCTCCGGGACTAGCGGGTCCGATGAGCAGTTCTTC. This chain uses TRBV9 with TRBJ2-1, with 12 bases lining up with TRBD2. The CDR3 extends over 16 amino acids. The junction had 8 bases not matched to a gene; V was cut back by 2 bases and J by 8 bases. Germline lookup yields CDR1 SGDLS and CDR2 YYNGEE.

Only a few counts were recorded for this clone. The chain joins TRBV6-5 to TRBJ2-5, with D maybe TRBD2 (6 bases). V was shortened by 4 bases and J by 1 base, with 7 bases between the two germline ends. The CDR3 is made up of 13 amino acids. In germline, CDR1 is MNHEY, CDR2 SVGAGI. CDR3 residues: CASSSAGQETQYF. CDR3 nucleotide sequence: TGTGCCAGCAGTTCAGCGGGCCAAGAGACCCAGTACTTC.

This clone was seen only a few times. This chain links TRBV29-1 with TRBJ2-1; 10 positions agree with TRBD1. There are 15 residues in the CDR3. Germline assignment: CDR1 SQVTM and CDR2 ANQGSEA. V dropped 4 bases and J dropped 5; count of bases not matched to a gene: 8. CDR3 in DNA: TGCAGCGTTGGGGGCACCGGGACAGGGGACAATGAGCAGTTCTTC. It specifies CSVGGTGTGDNEQFF.

This clone was seen a few times. This chain links TRBV29-1 with TRBJ2-1, with D perhaps TRBD1 (6 bases). CDR1 and CDR2 from the germline V gene are SQVTM and ANQGSEA. V gave up 4 bases and J gave up 0 bases, with 13 bases separating them. The CDR3 loop spans 15 amino acids. For the CDR3, the DNA is TGCAGCGTTGGAGGACAGTTGGCCTCCTACAATGAGCAGTTCTTC. It specifies CSVGGQLASYNEQFF.

This clone was counted between two and nine times. The V call is TRBV15, the J call TRBJ2-5; TRBD1 is a possible D gene (5 bases). The germline gives CDR1 LNHNV, CDR2 YYDKDF (reference sequence). The ends were cut back, 0 bases at V and 4 bases at J, with 9 bases in the middle. This CDR3 has 14 amino acids. In DNA form, the CDR3 reads TGTGCCACCAGCAGAGATCAGGGCGGAGAGACCCAGTACTTC. The encoded protein is CATSRDQGGETQYF.

The chain has TRBV10-3 and TRBJ1-5, with 10 positions matching TRBD1. Trimming at V came to 10 bases and at J to 7 bases, leaving 4 bases not matched to a gene. The CDR3 sequence is 12 residues long. The germline CDR1 and CDR2 sequences are ENHRY and SYGVKD. The CDR3 loop is CATGTGEQPQHF. CDR3 coding DNA: TGTGCCACCGGGACAGGGGAACAGCCCCAGCATTTT.

This clone has a handful of counts. The chain has TRBV28 and TRBJ2-7; TRBD1 agrees at 7 bases. The CDR3 loop spans 11 amino acids. Germline V gene data show CDR1 as MDHEN and CDR2 as SYDVKM. CDR3 nucleotide sequence: TGTGCTACAGAGGGGGCGAGGGAGCAGTACTTC. Protein: CATEGAREQYF.

This clone was seen a few times. The chain carries TRBV7-2 and TRBJ2-5; the D gene is possibly TRBD2 (6 bases). Germline V lookup: CDR1 SGHTA, CDR2 FQGNSA. Deletions cut 5 bases from V and 5 bases from J, with 12 bases between. The CDR3 runs 13 residues. In DNA form, the CDR3 reads TGTGCCAGCAGCCGGGACGGAGGGGAGACCCAGTACTTC. This encodes CASSRDGGETQYF.

The table lists this clone with a few counts. V gene TRBV7-9 combines with J gene TRBJ1-2; a weak D match, TRBD1 (5 bases). V was cut by 2 bases and J by 6 bases, with 10 bases left in between. Germline CDR1 and CDR2: SEHNR and FQNEAQ (reference sequence). The CDR3 is 13 residues long. CDR3 in amino acids: CASSLMTVNGYTF. As DNA, the CDR3 is TGTGCCAGCAGCTTAATGACAGTCAATGGCTACACCTTC.

This clone occurred a few times. V gene TRBV19 combines with J gene TRBJ1-1, with D hard to call. Germline assignment: CDR1 LNHDA and CDR2 SQIVND (reference sequence). Trimming stripped 3 bases from V and 1 base from J, with 9 bases between. There are 14 residues in the CDR3. The CDR3, as DNA: TGTGCCAGTAGTATGCGGGAGGGGAACACTGAAGCTTTCTTT. Protein product: CASSMREGNTEAFF.

In its sample, this clone was seen a few times. This chain connects TRBV29-1 to TRBJ2-1, with 9 positions matching TRBD2. CDR1 and CDR2 (germline): SQVTM, ANQGSEA. V shed 2 bases and J 10 bases; nucleotides not matched to a gene: 6. The CDR3 loop spans 13 amino acids. DNA of the CDR3: TGCAGCGTTGAAAGGGTAGCGGGAGAGGAGCAGTTCTTC. This gives the protein CSVERVAGEEQFF.

The V call is TRBV9, the J call TRBJ2-2; 9 positions match TRBD1. V gave up 3 bases and J gave up 7 bases; unmatched junction bases: 19. This CDR3 region has 19 residues. The germline V gene has CDR1 SGDLS and CDR2 YYNGEE. The CDR3, as DNA: TGTGCCAGCAGCGGACCGGGACAGGGTCCCATCCCCCTCCACGGGGAGCTGTTTTTT. It yields the protein CASSGPGQGPIPLHGELFF.

This clone was counted a few times. This sequence joins TRBV5-4 and TRBJ2-7, with TRBD2 as a possible D gene (5 bases). CDR3 length: 14 residues. CDR1 is SGHNT, CDR2 YYREEE, per germline (reference sequence). V was trimmed by 2 bases and J by 0 bases, leaving 9 bases between them. The CDR3 DNA is TGTGCCAGCAGCTTAAAAGGGAGCTCCTACGAGCAGTACTTC. This codes for CASSLKGSSYEQYF. Looking up the rest from reference TRBV5-4 and TRBJ2-7 gives the full variable domain: ETGVTQSPTHLIKTRGQQVTLRCSSQSGHNTVSWYQQALGQGPQFIFQYYREEENGRGNFPPRFSGLQFPNYSSELNVNALELDDSALYLCASSLKGSSYEQYFGPGTRLTVT.

The chain combines TRBV9 with TRBJ2-1; 7 bases match TRBD1. The CDR3 contains 15 residues. J was trimmed by 6 bases and V by 4 bases; bases with no gene match: 10. Germline V lookup: CDR1 SGDLS, CDR2 YYNGEE. In DNA form, the CDR3 reads TGTGCCAGCAGCCCGAGACAGGGCAGGATCAATGAGCAGTTCTTC. It yields the protein CASSPRQGRINEQFF.

This clone turned up a few times. The CDR3 DNA sequence: TGTGCCAGCAGTCCCGGGACAGGGGAACAGCCCCAGCATTTT. Its translation: CASSPGTGEQPQHF. The chain carries TRBV2 and TRBJ1-5; 10 bases are shared with TRBD1. CDR3 size: 14 residues. V was pared by 5 bases and J by 7 bases, with 5 bases of the junction left unmatched. Germline CDR1 reads SNHLY; CDR2 reads FYNNEI.

Notes on this clone: Other nucleotide sequences from this sample produce the same CDR3. V is TRBV27 and J is TRBJ1-2; 9 positions match TRBD1. CDR1 is MNHEY and CDR2 is SMNVEV in the germline V gene (reference sequence). This CDR3 region has 14 residues. V gave up 2 bases and J gave up 5 bases; unmatched junction bases: 3. CDR3 in amino acids: CASSLGTGPYGYTF. In nucleotides, the CDR3 is TGTGCCAGCAGTTTAGGGACAGGGCCTTATGGCTACACCTTC.

This clone came up a few times. V usage is TRBV5-1 and J usage is TRBJ1-5; D not certain. The CDR3 sequence is 13 residues long. The V end was cut by 4 bases, the J end by 10 bases, with 15 bases between. Germline assignment: CDR1 SGHRS and CDR2 YFSETQ. The CDR3 reads CASSASVDSPQHF. CDR3 nucleotide sequence: TGCGCCAGCAGCGCGTCGGTGGACTCACCCCAGCATTTT. The complete variable domain, with remaining parts taken from reference TRBV5-1 and TRBJ1-5, reads KAGVTQTPRYLIKTRGQQVTLSCSPISGHRSVSWYQQTPGQGLQFLFEYFSETQRNKGNFPGRFSGRQFSNSRSEMNVSTLELGDSALYLCASSASVDSPQHFGDGTRLSIL.

This clone turned up a few times. The chain uses TRBV21-1 and TRBJ2-1; the D segment call TRBD2 is taken from the table without a DNA check. TRBV21-1 is recorded as a pseudogene. The CDR3 is 15 residues long. CDR3 nucleotides: TGTGCCAGCAGCAAAGACGTAGCGGGAACGCATGAGCAGTTCTTC. This gives the protein CASSKDVAGTHEQFF.

A few counts support this clone. The V call is TRBV19, the J call TRBJ1-1, with D tentatively TRBD1 (5 bases). Germline CDR1 reads LNHDA; CDR2 reads SQIVND (reference sequence). The CDR3 sequence is 13 residues long. V lost 5 bases to trimming and J lost 5 bases, with 12 bases between them. In DNA form, the CDR3 reads TGTGCCAGTAGTGCCAGGCCAGGGACTGAAGCTTTCTTT. Its translation: CASSARPGTEAFF.

This clone was recorded a few times. The CDR3 DNA reads TGTGCCAGCAGCCCCGGGGGTGTTTACGAGCAGTACTTC. This translates into CASSPGGVYEQYF. The rearrangement links TRBV7-2 to TRBJ2-7, with a tentative D call TRBD2 (6 bases). The ends were cut back, 5 bases at V and 4 bases at J, with 12 bases in the middle. The CDR3 consists of 13 residues. The germline V gene has CDR1 SGHTA and CDR2 FQGNSA.